These 9 T cell receptor beta chains were sequenced from one sample in a study of T cell repertoires in cytomegalovirus infection. Using its own MiXCR run on the reads, TCRdb lists one record per CDR3 protein. The repertoire includes approximately 110,000 distinct CDR3 sequences, less than 30% of them detected once, and about 81% sits in the top ten. Their antigens are not known. The sample in question was CD8+ T cells from cultured PBMCs, obtained from culture after CMV antigen stimulation. These receptors all come from a human donor in good health (CMV status not recorded). Some clones in this sample may be carry-over from other donors' samples.

CDR3 in DNA: TGTGCCAGCAGTGAAACCCCCGGGGAGGCCAAAAACATTCAGTACTTC. Translated, it gives CASSETPGEAKNIQYF. V usage is TRBV2 and J usage is TRBJ2-4, with D perhaps matching TRBD2 (5 bases). This CDR3 region has 16 residues. Looked up from germline, CDR1 is SNHLY and CDR2 is FYNNEI. V was cut by 2 bases and J by 1 base, with 12 bases left in between.

The gene calls are TRBV20-1 and TRBJ2-1, with TRBD2 matching 12 bases. Germline V gene lookup returns CDR1 DFQATT and CDR2 SNEGSKA (reference sequence). The CDR3 runs 17 residues. J was trimmed by 1 base and V by 1 base; bases with no gene match: 5. The CDR3 DNA follows: TGCAGTGCTAGAGTTCTAGCGGGGGGGGTTTCCTACAATGAGCAGTTCTTC. Protein product: CSARVLAGGVSYNEQFF.

The chain uses TRBV20-1 and TRBJ2-7, with 9 bases aligning to TRBD1. CDR3 length: 14 residues. Germline V CDR1 and CDR2: DFQATT, SNEGSKA (reference sequence). V shed 5 bases and J 4 bases; nucleotides not matched to a gene: 9. CDR3 sequence reads: CSARPEGTGYEQYF. The CDR3 DNA reads as TGCAGTGCTCGCCCGGAGGGGACAGGGTACGAGCAGTACTTC.

This clonotype has a count of ten or more. The CDR3 coding sequence is TGTGCCACCTCGACAGTCTACACTGAAGCTTTCTTT. Protein product: CATSTVYTEAFF. J is TRBJ1-1 and V is TRBV7-2, with D maybe TRBD1 (5 bases). Deletions cut 10 bases from V and 3 bases from J, with 12 bases between. This CDR3 has 12 amino acids. In germline, CDR1 is SGHTA, CDR2 FQGNSA.

This chain uses TRBV11-2 with TRBJ2-1, with D maybe TRBD2 (5 bases). CDR1 SGHAT and CDR2 FQNNGV come from the germline V gene. Trimming pared 4 bases from V and 6 bases from J, leaving 19 bases between. CDR3 length: 16 residues. The CDR3 DNA sequence: TGTGCCAGCAGCTGGCACGTGTCAGAGGGTAGCAATGAGCAGTTCTTC. Its translation: CASSWHVSEGSNEQFF. Drawing the rest from reference TRBV11-2 and TRBJ2-1, the complete variable domain is EAGVAQSPRYKIIEKRQSVAFWCNPISGHATLYWYQQILGQGPKLLIQFQNNGVVDDSQLPKDRFSAERLKGVDSTLKIQPAKLEDSAVYLCASSWHVSEGSNEQFFGPGTRLTVL.

This chain links TRBV6-2 or TRBV6-3 with TRBJ2-5; possibly TRBD1 for D (5 bases). Looked up from germline, CDR1 is MNHEY and CDR2 is SVGEGT. This CDR3 contains 14 residues. Trimming pared 4 bases from V and 1 base from J, leaving 10 bases between. CDR3 protein: CASSWLTAQETQYF. For the CDR3, the DNA is TGTGCCAGCAGTTGGTTGACAGCCCAAGAGACCCAGTACTTC.

V gene TRBV29-1 combines with J gene TRBJ1-4, with TRBD1 matching over 7 bases. The CDR3 consists of 12 residues. Unmatched junction bases numbered 2, after V lost 4 bases and J lost 6 bases. The germline CDR1 and CDR2 sequences are SQVTM and ANQGSEA. The CDR3 bases are TGCAGCGTTGCGCAGGGGGATGAAAAACTGTTTTTT. As protein: CSVAQGDEKLFF. Combining the CDR3 with reference TRBV29-1 and TRBJ1-4 gives the whole variable domain SAVISQKPSRDICQRGTSLTIQCQVDSQVTMMFWYRQQPGQSLTLIATANQGSEATYESGFVIDKFPISRPNLTFSTLTVSNMSPEDSSIYLCSVAQGDEKLFFGSGTQLSVL.

The chain carries TRBV5-6 and TRBJ2-2; TRBD1 might be the D (5 bases). The CDR3 is 13 amino acids. Germline values: CDR1 SGHDT, CDR2 YYEEEE. The V gene lost 3 bases and the J gene lost 6 bases, with 9 bases spanning the gap. The CDR3 is CASSSRVSGELFF. In DNA form, the CDR3 reads TGTGCCAGCAGCTCCAGGGTTTCCGGGGAGCTGTTTTTT.

The chain employs TRBV7-9 and TRBJ2-3, with 7 bases aligning to TRBD1. This CDR3 is built from 16 residues. Germline V CDR1 and CDR2: SEHNR, FQNEAQ (reference sequence). The J segment lost 4 bases and the V segment lost 11 bases, leaving 18 bases of the junction unmatched. CDR3 sequence: CAGGKRQGPASDTQYF. CDR3 nucleotides: TGTGCCGGGGGAAAGCGACAGGGACCCGCATCAGATACGCAGTATTTT.